The TCR beta chain described here comes from a study of siplizumab effects on memory and regulatory T cells. Method: immunoSEQ multiplex PCR; TCRdb's copy keeps in-frame clones and lacks some. The repertoire holds roughly 92,000 clones, with roughly 94% as singletons. The ends lost 4 bases at V and 0 bases at J; junction bases unmatched: 2. The length of the CDR3 is 14 residues. Germline lookup yields CDR1 MGHRA and CDR2 YSYEKL. This TCR was sampled from a human donor in good health. Sequencing was performed on non-Treg CD4+ T cells sorted from blood. The chain combines TRBV4-1 with TRBJ1-2, with 7 bases that match TRBD1. CDR3 sequence reads: CASSPGTANYGYTF. As DNA, the CDR3 is TGCGCCAGCAGCCCAGGGACAGCTAACTATGGCTACACCTTC.